The 9 T cell receptor beta chains below were found in one sample sequenced in a study of shared clonotypes between healthy human individuals. The data were produced by immunoSEQ multiplex PCR, yet TCRdb's version contains in-frame clones alone and is incomplete. The sample gives nearly 1,000,000 clones, 60% to 85% of which show up once; over 1.3% is in the top ten. Sequencing was carried out using memory CD4+ T cells sorted from blood. Subset indicated: CD45RA-negative fraction. The receptors come from a man in his late teens or twenties in good health.

The J gene is TRBJ1-2, the V gene TRBV2; tentatively, D is TRBD1 (5 bases). In germline, CDR1 is SNHLY, CDR2 FYNNEI. V lost 3 bases, J lost 10 bases, and 12 bases lay in between. This CDR3 spans 12 amino acids. CDR3 amino acids: CASSDSRGTYTF. CDR3 nucleotide sequence: TGTGCCAGCAGTGACTCCCGAGGGACCTACACCTTC.

The rearrangement links TRBV11-2 to TRBJ2-5, with D perhaps TRBD2 (6 bases). Per the germline V gene, CDR1 is SGHAT and CDR2 is FQNNGV. The CDR3 extends over 13 amino acids. Trimming shortened V by 5 bases and J by 2 bases, and 9 bases separated the two germline ends. The CDR3 nucleotides are TGTGCCAGCAGCCGTAGCGGACAAGAGACCCAGTACTTC. Protein: CASSRSGQETQYF.

This clone has ten or more counts. The rearrangement links TRBV11-3 to TRBJ2-3; D unresolved. CDR1 is SGHNT and CDR2 is YENEEA in the germline V gene. V lost 0 bases to trimming and J lost 5 bases, with 9 bases between them. This CDR3 region has 14 residues. The DNA of the CDR3 is TGTGCCAGCAGCTTAGAGGGGTTTAAAGATACGCAGTATTTT. It yields the protein CASSLEGFKDTQYF.

This chain joins TRBV6-1 and TRBJ2-7; 10 bases are shared with TRBD2. Germline assignment: CDR1 MNHNS and CDR2 SASEGT. The length of the CDR3 is 14 residues. With 6 bases clipped from V and 2 bases from J, the junction kept 4 bases outside the gene matches. The CDR3 coding sequence is TGTGCCAGCAGAGCCGGACTAGCGGCCTACGAGCAGTACTTC. This sequence encodes CASRAGLAAYEQYF.

This clone was seen a few times. The genes are TRBV5-1 and TRBJ2-5, with 10 nucleotides matching TRBD1. The CDR3 is made up of 15 amino acids. J lost 6 bases, V lost 2 bases, and 7 bases had no gene match. Germline-derived CDR1 and CDR2 are SGHRS and YFSETQ. The CDR3 DNA reads as TGCGCCAGCAGCTTATCCGGGACAGGGGTTAAGACCCAGTACTTC. It is translated as CASSLSGTGVKTQYF. The entire variable domain, with the rest obtained from reference TRBV5-1 and TRBJ2-5, is as follows: KAGVTQTPRYLIKTRGQQVTLSCSPISGHRSVSWYQQTPGQGLQFLFEYFSETQRNKGNFPGRFSGRQFSNSRSEMNVSTLELGDSALYLCASSLSGTGVKTQYFGPGTRLLVL.

This clone was counted once. The V gene is TRBV7-9, the J gene TRBJ2-5, with a possible D match to TRBD2 (5 bases). V gave up 3 bases and J gave up 4 bases, with 15 bases separating them. Germline V gene lookup returns CDR1 SEHNR and CDR2 FQNEAQ (reference sequence). This CDR3 spans 15 amino acids. This CDR3 is CASSLFTRNLETQYF. Here the CDR3 DNA reads TGTGCCAGCAGCTTGTTCACTAGGAATCTAGAGACCCAGTACTTC.

In its sample, this clone was seen a few times. This chain links TRBV27 with TRBJ2-3; D unresolved. Trimming pared 1 base from V and 11 bases from J, leaving 19 bases between. The CDR3 covers 15 residues. Germline V gives CDR1 MNHEY, CDR2 SMNVEV (reference sequence). In DNA, the CDR3 is TGTGCCAGCAGTTTATTTGGCCGGGCCCCCGCTCTGCAGTATTTT. Protein product: CASSLFGRAPALQYF.

The V gene is TRBV30, the J gene TRBJ2-1, with D possibly TRBD2 on 6 matching bases. Looked up from germline, CDR1 is GTSNPN and CDR2 is SVGIG (reference sequence). CDR3 size: 14 residues. Trimming removed 0 bases at V and 8 bases at J, with 14 bases between. CDR3 region: CAWSVGSWRDEQFF. CDR3 nucleotide sequence: TGTGCCTGGAGTGTAGGCTCCTGGAGGGATGAGCAGTTCTTC.

This clone has only one observation. The V and J genes are TRBV6-5 and TRBJ2-2; D is possibly TRBD1 (7 bases). The germline V gene has CDR1 MNHEY and CDR2 SVGAGI. The V end was cut by 6 bases, the J end by 6 bases, with 14 bases between. There are 14 residues in the CDR3. The CDR3 sequence is CASSRRGPPGELFF. CDR3 nucleotide sequence: TGTGCCAGCAGCCGGAGGGGGCCTCCCGGGGAGCTGTTTTTT.